A selection of T cell receptor beta chains follows, all from one sample in a study of cytomegalovirus exposure and HLA in healthy donors. Sequencing was performed with immunoSEQ multiplex PCR; in TCRdb, only in-frame clones are kept and a portion is missing. Of roughly 200,000 clones in the sample, 60% to 85% are singletons; the top ten hold roughly 1.5%. The specimen sequenced was PBMCs. The receptors were sampled from a girl between 10 and 17 years old in good health and CMV-seropositive. CDR3s include the opening cysteine and the closing phenylalanine or tryptophan. The order of the fields is J gene, V gene, CDR3 protein.

>TRBJ1-2|TRBV2
CASSDRASYGYTF
>TRBJ2-1|TRBV6-5
CASHSGGLSYNEQFF
>TRBJ1-1|TRBV6-5
CASSYGGRGGEAFF
>TRBJ1-6|TRBV7-6
CASSSGQGWNSPLHF
>TRBJ2-1|TRBV5-6
CASSRWLFGQSDSEQFF
>TRBJ1-2|TRBV4-1
CASSQGPYGYTF
>TRBJ1-1|TRBV9
CASSVGLLGEDTEAFF
>TRBJ2-7|TRBV15
CATSRDREYEQYF
>TRBJ1-6|TRBV5-6
CASSTPTKQDSPLHF
>TRBJ1-2|TRBV5-4
CASSLVGQGNNYGYTF
>TRBJ2-3|TRBV30
CAWSRDRGSWADTQYF
>TRBJ1-4|TRBV4-1
CASSPIRSRGDEKLFF
>TRBJ2-1|TRBV4-1
CASSQGLAGALLNEQFF
>TRBJ2-5|TRBV7-9
CASSFPHPGGTQYF
>TRBJ2-7|TRBV5-1
CASSSSPGQGYEQYF
>TRBJ1-2|TRBV14
CASSPGQGYGYTF
>TRBJ1-1|TRBV10-3
CAISDTGTGNTEAFF
>TRBJ2-5|TRBV2
CASSLQGLQETQYF
>TRBJ2-7|TRBV5-6
CASSLDRGYEQYF
>TRBJ2-3|TRBV5-1
CASSFGFQGPDTQYF
>TRBJ1-3|TRBV11-2
CASSSGGQAGNTIYF
>TRBJ1-2|TRBV19
CASSDRASGYGYTF
>TRBJ2-5|TRBV9
CASSANQETQYF
>TRBJ2-7|TRBV18
CASSTKGRVENEQYF
>TRBJ1-1|TRBV27
CASSFSRNTEAFF